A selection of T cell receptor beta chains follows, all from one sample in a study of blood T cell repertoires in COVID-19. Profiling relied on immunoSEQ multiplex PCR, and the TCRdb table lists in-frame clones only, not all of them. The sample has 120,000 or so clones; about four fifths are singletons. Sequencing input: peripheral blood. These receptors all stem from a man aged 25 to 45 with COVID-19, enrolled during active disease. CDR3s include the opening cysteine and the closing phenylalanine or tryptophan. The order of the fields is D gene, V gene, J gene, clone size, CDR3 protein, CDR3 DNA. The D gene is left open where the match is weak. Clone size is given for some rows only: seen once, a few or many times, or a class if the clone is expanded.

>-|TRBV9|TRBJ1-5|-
CASSVEGISNQPQHF
TGTGCCAGCAGCGTAGAGGGGATCAGCAATCAGCCCCAGCATTTT
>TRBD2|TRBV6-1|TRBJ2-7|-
CASSEFGTGGAYEQYF
TGTGCCAGCAGTGAATTCGGGACGGGAGGCGCCTACGAGCAGTACTTC
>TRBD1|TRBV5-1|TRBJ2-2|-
CASSRVSGTAVGSTGELFF
TGCGCCAGCAGCAGGGTTTCCGGGACAGCGGTGGGGAGCACCGGGGAGCTGTTTTTT
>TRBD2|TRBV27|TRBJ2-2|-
CASRRLADTGELFF
TGTGCCAGCAGGAGACTAGCGGACACCGGGGAGCTGTTTTTT
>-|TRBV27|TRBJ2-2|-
CASSFSNTGELFF
TGTGCCAGCAGTTTTAGTAACACCGGGGAGCTGTTTTTT
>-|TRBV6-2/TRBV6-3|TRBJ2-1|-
CASSYTSAEQFF
TGTGCCAGCAGTTACACATCCGCTGAGCAGTTCTTC
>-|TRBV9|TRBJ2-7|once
CASSPGGDTISF
TGTGCCAGCAGCCCCGGTGGGGACACGATTTCCTTC
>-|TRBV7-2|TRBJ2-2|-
CASSIQGWHTGELFF
TGTGCCAGCAGTATCCAGGGTTGGCACACCGGGGAGCTGTTTTTT
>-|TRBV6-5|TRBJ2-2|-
CASSYFQTGTGELFF
TGTGCCAGCAGCTACTTCCAGACGGGCACCGGGGAGCTGTTTTTT
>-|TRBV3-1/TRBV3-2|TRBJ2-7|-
CASSQDTLYPDCSYEQYF
TGTGCCAGCAGCCAAGATACCCTCTACCCGGACTGCTCCTACGAGCAGTACTTC
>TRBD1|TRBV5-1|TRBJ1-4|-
CASSLSSGTGGYEKLFF
TGCGCCAGCAGCTTGTCCTCCGGGACAGGGGGCTATGAAAAACTGTTTTTT
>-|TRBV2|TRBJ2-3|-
CADKGTDTQYF
TGTGCCGACAAGGGCACAGATACGCAGTATTTT
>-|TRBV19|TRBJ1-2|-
CASTSQGPIYGYTF
TGTGCCAGCACCTCCCAGGGCCCGATCTATGGCTACACCTTC